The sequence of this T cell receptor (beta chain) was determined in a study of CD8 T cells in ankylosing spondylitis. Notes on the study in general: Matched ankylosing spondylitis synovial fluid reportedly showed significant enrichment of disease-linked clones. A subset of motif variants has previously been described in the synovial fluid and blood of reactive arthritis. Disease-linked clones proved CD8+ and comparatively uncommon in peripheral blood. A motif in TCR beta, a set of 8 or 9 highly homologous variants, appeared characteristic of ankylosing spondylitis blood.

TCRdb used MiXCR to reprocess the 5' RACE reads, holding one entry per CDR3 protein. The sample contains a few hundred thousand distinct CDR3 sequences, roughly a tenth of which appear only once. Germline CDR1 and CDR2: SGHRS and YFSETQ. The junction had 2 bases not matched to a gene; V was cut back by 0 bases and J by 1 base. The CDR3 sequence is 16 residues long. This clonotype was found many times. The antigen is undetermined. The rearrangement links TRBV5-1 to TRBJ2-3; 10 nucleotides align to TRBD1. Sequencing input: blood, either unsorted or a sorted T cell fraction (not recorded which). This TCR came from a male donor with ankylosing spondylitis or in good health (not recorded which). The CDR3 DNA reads TGCGCCAGCAGCTTGGGGGGGACAGGGGGCACAGATACGCAGTATTTT. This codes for CASSLGGTGGTDTQYF.